This TCR beta chain appears in the sequencing data of a study of post-analysis software for immune sequencing data. The CDR3 loop spans 16 amino acids. CDR1 and CDR2 from the germline V gene are MNHEY and SVGAGI. Trimming removed 7 bases from V and 2 bases from J; junction bases left unmatched: 13. This clonotype turned up a few times. No antigen is known for it. Study-level points and caveats: Same-batch samples co-clustered strongly by F measure. When patients were compared with controls, a handful of TRBV segments were more frequent, TRBV5-6, TRBV5-1 and TRBV20-1 among them.

cDNA libraries of TCR beta carried unique molecular identifiers. When about 0.95 to 10 million T cells were used, they gave 500,000 or so cDNA molecules. TCRdb recomputed calls from the PCR reads with MiXCR, one row per CDR3 protein. The table records 550,000 to 700,000 distinct CDR3 sequences, roughly 45% of them present only once. This receptor was taken from a girl aged 5-17 years with multiple sclerosis. The sequenced sample consisted of blood. J is TRBJ1-1 and V is TRBV6-5; 7 positions agree with TRBD1. The CDR3 DNA follows: TGTGCCAGCATTCCACGCCAGGGGGGAATTAACACTGAAGCTTTCTTT. Translated: CASIPRQGGINTEAFF.